This T cell receptor beta chain was found in a study of blood T cell repertoires in COVID-19. Under the authors' procedure: Amplifying reference gene primers gave estimates of nucleated cell counts. The protocol was immunoSEQ multiplex PCR, while the TCRdb copy is restricted to in-frame clones and leaves out a portion. V and J calls and clone size are given by that table; D and trimming were obtained from the DNA. The repertoire holds a few hundred thousand clones, with approximately 85% as singletons. Per the germline V gene, CDR1 is LNHDA and CDR2 is SQIVND (reference sequence). This CDR3 comprises 14 residues. With 6 bases removed from V and 6 bases from J, the gap between germline ends came to 12 bases.

The chain combines TRBV19 with TRBJ1-6, with unresolved D. This receptor was taken from a woman aged 45-65 years who had recovered from COVID-19. Sequenced input: PBMCs or T cells enriched from blood (not recorded which). The CDR3 spells CASRLGMPNSPLHF. The CDR3 DNA follows: TGTGCCAGTAGACTAGGGATGCCTAATTCACCCCTCCACTTT.